Listed here are 28 T cell receptor beta chains from one sample, sequenced in a study of cytomegalovirus exposure and HLA in healthy donors. Produced via immunoSEQ multiplex PCR; TCRdb's table is partial and in-frame only. In the table there are roughly 140,000 clones, around 90% of which are singletons. Sequencing was done on a sample of PBMCs. Source of these receptors: a woman aged 18-29 years in good health and CMV-seropositive.

The chain employs TRBV9 and TRBJ2-1; no clear D gene. CDR3 length: 12 residues. Germline CDR1 reads SGDLS; CDR2 reads YYNGEE. The V and J ends lost 3 bases and 10 bases respectively, with 11 bases between them. CDR3 in DNA: TGTGCCAGCAGCGGAGCTTCCGTCGAGCAGTTCTTC. It translates to CASSGASVEQFF. Full variable domain (missing parts from reference TRBV9 and TRBJ2-1): DSGVTQTPKHLITATGQRVTLRCSPRSGDLSVYWYQQSLDQGLQFLIQYYNGEERAKGNILERFSAQQFPDLHSELNLSSLELGDSALYFCASSGASVEQFFGPGTRLTVL.

There are a few counts of this clone. The rearrangement uses TRBV5-1 and TRBJ1-2, with D perhaps TRBD1 (5 bases). This CDR3 has 14 amino acids. Germline-derived CDR1 and CDR2 are SGHRS and YFSETQ. Trimming shortened V by 1 base and J by 8 bases, and 15 bases separated the two germline ends. The CDR3 DNA sequence: TGCGCCAGCAGCTTGTATCAGGGAAATTACGGCTACACCTTC. Its protein is CASSLYQGNYGYTF.

This chain uses TRBV28 with TRBJ1-4; D ambiguous. Per the germline V gene, CDR1 is MDHEN and CDR2 is SYDVKM. The CDR3 is 13 amino acids. Trimming removed 4 bases at V and 4 bases at J, with 7 bases between. The CDR3 here is CASSSNSNEKLFF. The CDR3 region has the DNA TGTGCCAGCAGTTCAAACAGTAATGAAAAACTGTTTTTT. Looking up the rest from reference TRBV28 and TRBJ1-4 gives the full variable domain: DVKVTQSSRYLVKRTGEKVFLECVQDMDHENMFWYRQDPGLGLRLIYFSYDVKMKEKGDIPEGYSVSREKKERFSLILESASTNQTSMYLCASSSNSNEKLFFGSGTQLSVL.

The V and J genes are TRBV5-1 and TRBJ2-3; TRBD2 is a possible D gene (6 bases). This CDR3 contains 15 residues. Germline V CDR1 and CDR2: SGHRS, YFSETQ. V was clipped by 4 bases and J by 0 bases, with 12 bases between them. The CDR3 DNA reads as TGCGCCAGCAGCCAGGGACTTATAAGCACAGATACGCAGTATTTT. This codes for CASSQGLISTDTQYF.

The genes are TRBV2 and TRBJ1-1; D gene uncertain. The germline CDR1 and CDR2 sequences are SNHLY and FYNNEI. The V end lost 3 bases, the J end lost 4 bases, and 18 bases lay between the germline ends. The CDR3 consists of 16 residues. The CDR3 loop is CASSDLRGRAGTEAFF. The CDR3 DNA sequence: TGTGCCAGCAGTGACCTCCGAGGGAGGGCTGGCACTGAAGCTTTCTTT.

The chain joins TRBV28 to TRBJ2-5; 10 bases line up with TRBD2. The CDR3 has 16 amino acids. Germline loops: CDR1 MDHEN, CDR2 SYDVKM. J lost 5 bases, V lost 6 bases, and 12 bases had no gene match. The CDR3 DNA is TGTGCCAGCAGATCGACAGGGGTACTAGCGGGGGAGACCCAGTACTTC. Protein sequence: CASRSTGVLAGETQYF.

The J gene is TRBJ1-1, the V gene TRBV30, with D possibly TRBD1 on 5 matching bases. CDR1 GTSNPN and CDR2 SVGIG come from the germline V gene (reference sequence). V gave up 5 bases and J gave up 3 bases, with 13 bases separating them. The CDR3 loop spans 13 amino acids. The CDR3: CAWGEDSYTEAFF. CDR3 bases: TGTGCCTGGGGGGAAGACAGCTACACTGAAGCTTTCTTT.

The chain recombines TRBV5-4 with TRBJ2-3; TRBD2 matches at 8 bases. V dropped 3 bases and J dropped 5; count of bases not matched to a gene: 8. Germline V gene sequence: CDR1 SGHNT, CDR2 YYREEE (reference sequence). This CDR3 has 15 residues. CDR3 residues: CASSYKREKKDTQYF. The CDR3 DNA is TGTGCCAGCAGCTACAAGCGGGAGAAGAAAGATACGCAGTATTTT.

The rearrangement links TRBV7-2 to TRBJ2-7; 7 nucleotides match TRBD1. Losses at the gene ends were 3 bases for V and 0 bases for J; bases not matched to a gene: 5. In germline, CDR1 is SGHTA, CDR2 FQGNSA. The CDR3 has 15 residues. DNA for the CDR3: TGTGCCAGCAGCTTCACAGGGGCCCTCTCCTACGAGCAGTACTTC. This encodes CASSFTGALSYEQYF.

The chain carries TRBV6-6 and TRBJ2-7; 11 bases agree with TRBD1. The CDR3 is made up of 16 amino acids. Germline lookup yields CDR1 MNHNY and CDR2 SVGAGI (reference sequence). The junction had 7 bases not matched to a gene; V was cut back by 6 bases and J by 0 bases. In DNA form, the CDR3 reads TGTGCCAGCAGGCCCGGACAGGGGGCAAGCTCCTACGAGCAGTACTTC. Its protein is CASRPGQGASSYEQYF.

The chain couples TRBV5-5 to TRBJ2-5; D is undetermined. The CDR3 totals 13 residues. Germline-derived CDR1 and CDR2 are SGHKS and YYEKEE (reference sequence). V gave up 3 bases and J gave up 2 bases, with 8 bases separating them. CDR3 sequence (DNA): TGTGCCAGCAGCTCAGGAAGGCAAGAGACCCAGTACTTC. Encoded protein: CASSSGRQETQYF. Full variable domain (outside the CDR3, taken from reference TRBV5-5 and TRBJ2-5): DAGVTQSPTHLIKTRGQQVTLRCSPISGHKSVSWYQQVLGQGPQFIFQYYEKEERGRGNFPDRFSARQFPNYSSELNVNALLLGDSALYLCASSSGRQETQYFGPGTRLLVL.

V gene TRBV15 combines with J gene TRBJ2-7, with TRBD2 as a possible D gene (7 bases). V shed 5 bases and J shed 2 bases, with 13 bases lying between them. This CDR3 is built from 14 residues. The germline V gene has CDR1 LNHNV and CDR2 YYDKDF (reference sequence). This CDR3 is CATSGGAGAYEQYF. CDR3 DNA: TGTGCCACCAGCGGGGGGGCCGGTGCCTACGAGCAGTACTTC.

The chain combines TRBV14 with TRBJ2-3; TRBD1 agrees at 10 bases. CDR3 length: 17 amino acids. V shed 4 bases and J 1 base; nucleotides not matched to a gene: 8. Germline CDR1 is SGHDN and CDR2 is FVKESK. The CDR3 DNA sequence: TGTGCCAGCAGCCCGATGCTCGGGACAGGGGGCACAGATACGCAGTATTTT. Translated, it gives CASSPMLGTGGTDTQYF.

The rearrangement uses TRBV5-1 and TRBJ2-1; D is unclear. The CDR3 sequence is 12 residues long. Germline V gene lookup returns CDR1 SGHRS and CDR2 YFSETQ. V shed 5 bases and J shed 2 bases, with 5 bases lying between them. The CDR3 nucleotides are TGCGCCAGCAGTAGTCCCTACAATGAGCAGTTCTTC. This encodes CASSSPYNEQFF.

This clone was recorded a few times. CDR3 DNA sequence: TGTGCCAGCAGCTGGAACAGGGGTAATTCACCCCTCCACTTT. It yields the protein CASSWNRGNSPLHF. The chain has TRBV5-4 and TRBJ1-6; the match to TRBD1 covers 7 bases. The CDR3 covers 14 residues. Germline V CDR1 and CDR2: SGHNT, YYREEE (reference sequence). The junction had 3 bases not matched to a gene; V was cut back by 3 bases and J by 6 bases.

V and J are TRBV6-6 and TRBJ2-1, with 11 nucleotides matching TRBD2. Germline V gene sequence: CDR1 MNHNY, CDR2 SVGAGI (reference sequence). This CDR3 has 15 residues. With 4 bases clipped from V and 7 bases from J, the junction kept 6 bases outside the gene matches. This CDR3 reads CASSSIAGGTNEQFF. In nucleotides, the CDR3 is TGTGCCAGCAGTTCAATAGCGGGGGGGACTAATGAGCAGTTCTTC.

This sequence joins TRBV5-1 and TRBJ2-3; no definite D call. CDR3 size: 14 residues. CDR1 and CDR2 from the germline V gene are SGHRS and YFSETQ. Trimming left V 5 bases short and J 0 bases short, with 10 bases between. The CDR3 sequence: CASRAGPSTDTQYF. CDR3 nucleotides: TGCGCCAGCAGGGCAGGTCCTAGCACAGATACGCAGTATTTT.

The J gene is TRBJ1-3, the V gene TRBV29-1; D is possibly TRBD1 (5 bases). V was clipped by 7 bases and J by 3 bases, with 7 bases between them. Germline loops: CDR1 SQVTM, CDR2 ANQGSEA. This CDR3 is 11 amino acids long. CDR3 amino acids: CSGQGGNTIYF. The CDR3 DNA reads as TGCAGCGGTCAGGGTGGAAACACCATATATTTT.

This chain connects TRBV6-5 to TRBJ1-2; D call uncertain. The CDR3 has 13 residues. The germline V gene encodes CDR1 MNHEY and CDR2 SVGAGI. V was trimmed by 2 bases and J by 4 bases, leaving 8 bases between them. The CDR3 DNA follows: TGTGCCAGCAGTTACGGAAACAGCTATGGCTACACCTTC. This translates into CASSYGNSYGYTF.

V is TRBV4-2 and J is TRBJ1-1, with D hard to call. V dropped 4 bases and J dropped 1 base, with 13 bases sitting between them. This CDR3 is built from 15 residues. In germline, CDR1 is LGHNA, CDR2 YNFKEQ. CDR3: CASSPPLEENTEAFF. CDR3 bases: TGTGCCAGCAGCCCCCCCCTGGAGGAGAACACTGAAGCTTTCTTT.

The rearrangement links TRBV10-3 to TRBJ2-5; no clear D. This CDR3 comprises 15 residues. Germline CDR1 ENHRY, CDR2 SYGVKD. V was cut by 0 bases and J by 2 bases, with 10 bases left in between. CDR3 nucleotide sequence: TGTGCCATCAGTGAGTCGATTGCTATTCAAGAGACCCAGTACTTC. Its translation: CAISESIAIQETQYF.

The V gene is TRBV7-2, the J gene TRBJ2-7; 7 positions match TRBD1. CDR1 and CDR2 from the germline V gene are SGHTA and FQGNSA. Unmatched junction bases numbered 6, after V lost 1 base and J lost 3 bases. This CDR3 region has 15 residues. The CDR3: CASSLDQRQGYEQYF. The CDR3 DNA follows: TGTGCCAGCAGCTTAGACCAAAGACAGGGCTACGAGCAGTACTTC. Filled out from reference TRBV7-2 and TRBJ2-7, the complete variable domain reads GAGVSQSPSNKVTEKGKDVELRCDPISGHTALYWYRQSLGQGLEFLIYFQGNSAPDKSGLPSDRFSAERTGGSVSTLTIQRTQQEDSAVYLCASSLDQRQGYEQYFGPGTRLTVT.

The J gene is TRBJ1-6, the V gene TRBV30; D is possibly TRBD1 (5 bases). Germline-derived CDR1 and CDR2 are GTSNPN and SVGIG (reference sequence). V lost 1 base to trimming and J lost 7 bases, with 29 bases between them. The CDR3 spans 20 residues. The DNA of the CDR3 is TGTGCCTGGAGTGCTCGCCGGACCCTGGGGGGGAATTCTCCAAATTCACCCCTCCACTTT. Its protein product is CAWSARRTLGGNSPNSPLHF.

The chain has TRBV5-1 and TRBJ2-3; weak D call: TRBD1 (6 bases). V dropped 4 bases and J dropped 6 bases, with 21 bases sitting between them. There are 16 residues in the CDR3. Germline V lookup: CDR1 SGHRS, CDR2 YFSETQ. CDR3 amino acids: CASSPAGTTGRDTQYF. CDR3 sequence (DNA): TGCGCCAGCAGCCCCGCCGGGACAACCGGCAGGGATACGCAGTATTTT.

V gene TRBV5-4 combines with J gene TRBJ2-5; 7 nucleotides line up with TRBD1. CDR1 and CDR2 from the germline V gene are SGHNT and YYREEE (reference sequence). This CDR3 has 15 amino acids. The junction had 7 bases not matched to a gene; V was cut back by 1 base and J by 4 bases. This CDR3 reads CASSLYQGDGETQYF. The DNA for the CDR3 is TGTGCCAGCAGCTTGTATCAGGGGGATGGAGAGACCCAGTACTTC.

For the CDR3, the DNA is TGTGCCAGCAGCCTTACGGCGGGAGGCAATCAGCCCCAGCATTTT. Protein: CASSLTAGGNQPQHF. The chain joins TRBV7-8 to TRBJ1-5; D is unclear. Trimming stripped 5 bases from V and 2 bases from J, with 13 bases between. In germline, CDR1 is SGHVS, CDR2 FQNEAQ. The CDR3 sequence is 15 residues long.

The rearrangement uses TRBV19 and TRBJ2-1, with TRBD2 matching over 7 bases. V trimming: 4 bases; J trimming: 7 bases; junction bases outside the gene matches: 10. The CDR3 spans 15 residues. Germline CDR1 reads LNHDA; CDR2 reads SQIVND (reference sequence). This CDR3 is CASSSLGLERNEQFF. For the CDR3, the DNA is TGTGCCAGTAGTAGTCTAGGACTAGAAAGGAATGAGCAGTTCTTC.

This chain links TRBV28 with TRBJ1-4; D unresolved. Germline V gives CDR1 MDHEN, CDR2 SYDVKM. CDR3 length: 15 residues. V was clipped by 7 bases and J by 3 bases, with 15 bases between them. The CDR3 DNA sequence: TGTGCCAGCAAACAAGCAGGCAGAGCTAATGAAAAACTGTTTTTT. It yields the protein CASKQAGRANEKLFF.